This T cell receptor (beta chain) was identified in a study of cytomegalovirus exposure and HLA in healthy donors. The validation cohort, a group of around 130 subjects, included the donors and was separate from the roughly 700-subject first cohort. Generated by immunoSEQ multiplex PCR, the TCRdb table keeps only in-frame clones and is missing some. The data hold 100,000 to 150,000 clones, with approximately 94% observed a single time. CDR3 length: 15 amino acids. V dropped 6 bases and J dropped 7; count of bases not matched to a gene: 9. Per the germline V gene, CDR1 is LNHDA and CDR2 is SQIVND (reference sequence).

This chain uses TRBV19 with TRBJ2-1; 10 bases align to TRBD2. Sequencing used PBMCs. The source is a woman under 30 in good health and CMV-seronegative. CDR3 in amino acids: CASRNIAGGGNEQFF. CDR3 bases: TGTGCCAGTAGAAATATAGCGGGGGGAGGGAATGAGCAGTTCTTC.